This T cell receptor (beta chain) was sequenced in a study of OX40 agonist ivuxolimab in advanced cancers. The overall study: The study treated patients with ivuxolimab, an agonistic anti-OX40 (CD134) antibody.

V lost 7 bases, J lost 6 bases, and 8 bases stayed unmatched. Per the germline V gene, CDR1 is SEHNR and CDR2 is FQNEAQ (reference sequence). The length of the CDR3 is 13 residues. Profiled with immunoSEQ multiplex PCR; TCRdb holds only in-frame clones, not every one. The repertoire includes about 63,000 clones, 81% of them detected once, and 1% sits in the top ten. The specimen comprised CD4+ or CD8+ T cells sorted from blood, sampled in a trial of the OX40 agonist ivuxolimab. The sequence derives from an adult with an advanced solid tumor such as melanoma, head and neck, liver or kidney cancer. The chain uses TRBV7-9 and TRBJ1-2, with TRBD1 matching 7 bases. CDR3: CASTRQGFDGYTF. The CDR3 DNA sequence: TGTGCCAGCACCCGACAGGGTTTCGATGGCTACACCTTC.